One sample yielded the 7 T cell receptor beta chains listed below, sequenced in a study of blood T cells in healthy people across ages. The second PCR ran about 6 to 11 cycles with a sample-barcoded 5' primer and J-beta primers. TCRdb recomputed calls from the 5' RACE reads with MiXCR, one row per CDR3 protein. The data show more than 700,000 distinct CDR3 sequences, with around 45% seen just once and 15% to 20% held by the top ten. Sequencing was performed on blood. The source is a man at least 80 years old in good health.

J is TRBJ2-1 and V is TRBV12-3 or TRBV12-4; 10 nucleotides match TRBD2. The J segment lost 0 bases and the V segment lost 1 base, leaving 3 bases of the junction unmatched. The CDR3 is 17 amino acids. This CDR3 reads CASSLEGLATSYNEQFF. The CDR3 DNA reads TGTGCCAGCAGTTTAGAGGGACTAGCGACCTCCTACAATGAGCAGTTCTTC.

This chain connects TRBV7-2 to TRBJ1-5; D is unclear. In germline, CDR1 is SGHTA, CDR2 FQGNSA. This CDR3 spans 13 amino acids. V lost 4 bases and J 7 bases, leaving 11 bases between the germline ends. The DNA for the CDR3 is TGTGCCAGCAGCTACGCCCGGGGACAGCCCCAGCATTTT. Translating gives CASSYARGQPQHF.

This clonotype showed up many times. V is TRBV7-2 and J is TRBJ2-5, with D perhaps TRBD2 (5 bases). This CDR3 spans 14 amino acids. V gave up 6 bases and J gave up 5 bases, with 16 bases separating them. Germline V gene data show CDR1 as SGHTA and CDR2 as FQGNSA. For the CDR3, the DNA is TGTGCCAGCAGTAGGGCGGGTCCGGACGAGACCCAGTACTTC. It specifies CASSRAGPDETQYF. The variable domain in full, completed from reference TRBV7-2 and TRBJ2-5, reads GAGVSQSPSNKVTEKGKDVELRCDPISGHTALYWYRQSLGQGLEFLIYFQGNSAPDKSGLPSDRFSAERTGGSVSTLTIQRTQQEDSAVYLCASSRAGPDETQYFGPGTRLLVL.

This clonotype was picked up a small number of times. The chain combines TRBV7-2 with TRBJ2-1; D gene unclear. In germline, CDR1 is SGHTA, CDR2 FQGNSA. With 7 bases removed from V and 4 bases from J, the gap between germline ends came to 14 bases. The CDR3 runs to 14 residues. CDR3 bases: TGTGCCAGCACCACAGACGGCCAGTACAATGAGCAGTTCTTC. It encodes CASTTDGQYNEQFF.

CDR3 nucleotide sequence: TGTGCCAGCAGCCCCAGGACTAGGGATACGCAGTATTTT. This sequence encodes CASSPRTRDTQYF. V usage is TRBV7-6 and J usage is TRBJ2-3, with TRBD2 identical over 7 bases. Germline V gives CDR1 SGHVS, CDR2 FNYEAQ. The CDR3 has 13 residues. V shed 5 bases, J shed 6 bases, and the junction held 5 bases outside the gene matches.

This clonotype was counted ten times or more. V usage is TRBV29-1 and J usage is TRBJ2-7; the D is unclear. V dropped 4 bases and J dropped 3 bases, with 7 bases sitting between them. Germline assignment: CDR1 SQVTM and CDR2 ANQGSEA. CDR3 length equals 11 residues. CDR3 sequence (DNA): TGCAGCGTTGGTGGTAACTACGAGCAGTACTTC. This sequence encodes CSVGGNYEQYF.

This clonotype was counted a few times. The chain carries TRBV2 and TRBJ2-7; the match to TRBD2 covers 8 bases. Trimming took 2 bases from V and 6 from J; bases not matched to a gene: 6. The CDR3 covers 14 residues. The germline gives CDR1 SNHLY, CDR2 FYNNEI. CDR3: CASSELAGGFEQYF. CDR3 coding DNA: TGTGCCAGCAGTGAATTGGCGGGAGGATTCGAGCAGTACTTC.